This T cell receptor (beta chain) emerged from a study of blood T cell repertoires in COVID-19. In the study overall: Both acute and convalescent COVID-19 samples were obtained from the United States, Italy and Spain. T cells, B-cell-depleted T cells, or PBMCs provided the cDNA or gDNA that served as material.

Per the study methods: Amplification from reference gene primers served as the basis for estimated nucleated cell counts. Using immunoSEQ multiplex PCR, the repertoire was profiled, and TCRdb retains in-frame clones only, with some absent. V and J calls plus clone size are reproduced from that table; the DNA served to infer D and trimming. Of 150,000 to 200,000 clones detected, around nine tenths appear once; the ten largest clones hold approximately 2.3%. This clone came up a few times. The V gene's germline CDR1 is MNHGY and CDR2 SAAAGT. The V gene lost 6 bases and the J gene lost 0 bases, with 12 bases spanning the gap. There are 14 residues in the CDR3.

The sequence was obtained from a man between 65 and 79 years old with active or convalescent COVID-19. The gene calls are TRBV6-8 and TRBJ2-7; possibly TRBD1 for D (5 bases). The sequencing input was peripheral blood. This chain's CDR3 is CASSLRVLSYEQYF. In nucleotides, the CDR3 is TGTGCCAGCAGCCTCAGGGTACTCTCCTACGAGCAGTACTTC.